This TCR beta chain was recovered during a study of cytomegalovirus exposure and HLA in healthy donors. CDR1 is LNHDA and CDR2 is SQIVND in the germline V gene (reference sequence). The CDR3 consists of 15 residues. V trimming: 5 bases; J trimming: 7 bases; junction bases outside the gene matches: 7. It was with 60 Vbeta and 13 Jbeta primers that the PCR ran. Method: immunoSEQ multiplex PCR; TCRdb's copy keeps in-frame clones and lacks some. The data show about 200,000 clones, roughly 77% seen once. A remark on this clone: Antigen: not known.

Whole-study results and caveats: Reportedly, HLA-A and HLA-B alleles of most subjects were accurately predicted from TCR beta. Follow-up analysis seemed to connect common viral pathogens with several of the most significant clusters identified. A later analysis showed HLA-associated TCR beta chains outstripping equally common others in clonal expansion.

Sequenced: PBMCs. The receptor was isolated from a man aged 40-50 years in good health and CMV-seropositive. The rearrangement uses TRBV19 and TRBJ1-6; 8 bases fit TRBD1. CDR3 protein: CASSPGQGRNSPLHF. The CDR3 DNA sequence: TGTGCCAGTAGTCCCGGACAGGGTAGGAATTCACCCCTCCACTTT.